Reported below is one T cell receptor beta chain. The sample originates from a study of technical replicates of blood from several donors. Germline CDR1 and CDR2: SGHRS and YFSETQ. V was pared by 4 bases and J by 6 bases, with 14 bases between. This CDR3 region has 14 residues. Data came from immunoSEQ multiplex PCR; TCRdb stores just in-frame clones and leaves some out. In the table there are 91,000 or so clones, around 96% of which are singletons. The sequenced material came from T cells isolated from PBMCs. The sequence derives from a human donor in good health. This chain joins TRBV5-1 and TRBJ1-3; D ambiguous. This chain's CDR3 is CASSLPGVENTIYF. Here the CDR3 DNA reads TGCGCCAGCAGCCTCCCGGGAGTCGAAAACACCATATATTTT.